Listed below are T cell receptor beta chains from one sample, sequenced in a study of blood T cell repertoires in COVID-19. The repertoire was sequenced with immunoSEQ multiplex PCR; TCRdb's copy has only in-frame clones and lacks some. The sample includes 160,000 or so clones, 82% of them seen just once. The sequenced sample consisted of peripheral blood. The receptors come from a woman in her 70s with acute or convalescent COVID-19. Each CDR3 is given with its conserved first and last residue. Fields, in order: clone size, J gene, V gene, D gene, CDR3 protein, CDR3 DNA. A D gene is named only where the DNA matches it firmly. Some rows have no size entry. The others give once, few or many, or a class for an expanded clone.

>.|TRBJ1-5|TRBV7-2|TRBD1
CASSLKAQGADSNQPQHF
TGTGCCAGCAGCTTAAAGGCCCAGGGGGCAGATAGCAATCAGCCCCAGCATTTT
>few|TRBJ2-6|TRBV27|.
CASSYDNSGANVLTF
TGTGCCAGCAGTTACGACAACTCTGGGGCCAACGTCCTGACTTTC
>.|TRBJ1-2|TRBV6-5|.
CASSPLGHYGYTF
TGTGCCAGCAGCCCCCTAGGCCACTATGGCTACACCTTC
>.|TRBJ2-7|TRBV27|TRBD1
CATKGQGRAYEQYF
TGTGCCACCAAGGGACAGGGGAGAGCCTACGAGCAGTACTTC
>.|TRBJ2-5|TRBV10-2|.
CASGVSGETQYF
TGCGCCAGCGGGGTTTCAGGGGAGACCCAGTACTTC
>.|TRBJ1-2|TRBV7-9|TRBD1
CASYGPGQEFNYGYTF
TGTGCATCTTACGGGCCGGGACAGGAGTTTAACTATGGCTACACCTTC
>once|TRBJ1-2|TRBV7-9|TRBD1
CASSYAGTGGASYTF
TGTGCCAGCAGCTACGCCGGGACAGGGGGAGCAAGCTACACCTTC
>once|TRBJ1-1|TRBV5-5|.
CASSLNGGTEAFF
TGTGCCAGCAGCCTAAACGGAGGTACTGAAGCTTTCTTT
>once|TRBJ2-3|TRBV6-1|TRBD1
CASSEPTGKVDTQYF
TGTGCCAGCAGTGAACCGACAGGGAAGGTAGATACGCAGTATTTT
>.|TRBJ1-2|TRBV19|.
CASSIDRNYGYTF
TGTGCCAGTAGTATAGATCGGAACTATGGCTACACCTTC
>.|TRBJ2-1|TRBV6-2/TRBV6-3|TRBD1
CASSYPGTGKSSEQFF
TGTGCCAGCAGTTACCCCGGGACAGGGAAAAGTAGTGAGCAGTTCTTC
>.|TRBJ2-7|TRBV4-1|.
CASSPQQGPNLYEQYF
TGCGCCAGCAGCCCCCAGCAGGGGCCGAATCTTTACGAGCAGTACTTC
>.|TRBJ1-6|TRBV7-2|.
CASSRSTGLNSPLHF
TGTGCCAGCAGCCGCTCGACAGGCCTAAATTCACCCCTCCACTTT
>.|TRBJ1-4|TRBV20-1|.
CSARKGWELFF
TGCAGTGCTAGAAAGGGGTGGGAACTGTTTTTT
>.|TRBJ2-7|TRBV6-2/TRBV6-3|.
CASSYQGHVYEQYF
TGTGCCAGCAGTTACCAAGGACATGTCTACGAGCAGTACTTC
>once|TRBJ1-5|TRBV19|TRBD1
CASSGTGNQPQHF
TGTGCCAGCAGTGGGACAGGCAATCAGCCCCAGCATTTT
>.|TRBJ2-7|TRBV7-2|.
CASSSLRHREDYEQYF
TGTGCCAGCAGCTCTCTACGTCACAGGGAAGACTACGAGCAGTACTTC
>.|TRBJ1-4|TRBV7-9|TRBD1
CASSLPRGGQGEKLFF
TGTGCCAGCAGCTTACCGAGGGGAGGACAGGGTGAAAAACTGTTTTTT
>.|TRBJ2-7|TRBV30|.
CAWSRSGREAYEQYF
TGTGCCTGGAGTAGGTCGGGCAGGGAGGCCTACGAGCAGTACTTC
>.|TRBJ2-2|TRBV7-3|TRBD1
CASSSARQGGTGELFF
TGTGCCAGCAGCTCCGCCCGACAGGGCGGAACCGGGGAGCTGTTTTTT
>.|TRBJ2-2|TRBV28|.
CASSFSLTTGELFF
TGTGCCAGCAGTTTCTCCCTCACTACCGGGGAGCTGTTTTTT
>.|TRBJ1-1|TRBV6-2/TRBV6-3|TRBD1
CASSYTPNRGTEAFF
TGTGCCAGCAGTTACACCCCGAACAGGGGGACCGAAGCTTTCTTT
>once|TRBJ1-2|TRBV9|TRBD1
CASSGEDRGQNYGYTF
TGTGCCAGCAGCGGAGAAGACAGGGGGCAGAACTATGGCTACACCTTC
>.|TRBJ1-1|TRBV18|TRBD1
CASSSRTGKRTEAFF
TGTGCCAGCTCATCCCGGACAGGGAAAAGGACTGAAGCTTTCTTT
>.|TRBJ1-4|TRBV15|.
CATSRAPSGTGNEKLFF
TGTGCCACCAGCAGAGCTCCAAGCGGGACTGGTAATGAAAAACTGTTTTTT
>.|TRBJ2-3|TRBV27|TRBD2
CASSGRARGGDTQYF
TGTGCCAGCAGTGGAAGGGCACGGGGGGGAGATACGCAGTATTTT
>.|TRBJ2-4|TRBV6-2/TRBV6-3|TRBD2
CASSKLAGDFLAKNIQYF
TGTGCCAGCAGTAAACTAGCGGGGGACTTTCTAGCCAAAAACATTCAGTACTTC
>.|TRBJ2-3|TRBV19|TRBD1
CASSIRQGARTDTQYF
TGTGCCAGTAGTATTAGGCAGGGGGCGAGGACAGATACGCAGTATTTT
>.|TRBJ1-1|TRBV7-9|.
CASSIMNTEAFF
TGTGCCAGCAGTATTATGAACACTGAAGCTTTCTTT
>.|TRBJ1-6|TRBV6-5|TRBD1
CASSYDRENSPLHF
TGTGCCAGCAGTTACGACAGGGAAAATTCACCCCTCCACTTT
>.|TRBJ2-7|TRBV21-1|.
CASSIDRQGSSYEQYF
TGTGCCAGCAGCATAGATCGACAGGGGTCGTCCTACGAGCAGTACTTC
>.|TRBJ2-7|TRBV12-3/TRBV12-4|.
CASSGLYEQYF
TGTGCCAGCAGCGGTTTATACGAGCAGTACTTC
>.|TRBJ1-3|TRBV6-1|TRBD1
CASSEQGGAGNTIYF
TGTGCCAGCAGTGAACAAGGGGGCGCTGGAAACACCATATATTTT
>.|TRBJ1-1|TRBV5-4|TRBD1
CASSTQGSEAFF
TGTGCCAGCAGCACACAGGGGTCTGAAGCTTTCTTT
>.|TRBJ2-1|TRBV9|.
CASSAPGAFYNEQFF
TGTGCCAGCAGCGCCCCAGGGGCATTCTACAATGAGCAGTTCTTC
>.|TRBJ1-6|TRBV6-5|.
CASSNPTEASSPLHF
TGTGCCAGCAGTAACCCGACAGAGGCTAGTTCACCCCTCCACTTT
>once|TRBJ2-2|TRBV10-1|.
CASSSSGSGELFF
TGCGCCAGCAGTTCCTCAGGTTCCGGGGAGCTGTTTTTT
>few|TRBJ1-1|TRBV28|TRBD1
CASSPGTGDTEAFF
TGTGCCAGCAGTCCCGGGACAGGGGACACTGAAGCTTTCTTT
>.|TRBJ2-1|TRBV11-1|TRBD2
CASSLWWGGYNEQFF
TGTGCCAGCAGCTTATGGTGGGGGGGCTACAATGAGCAGTTCTTC
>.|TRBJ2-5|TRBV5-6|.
CASSLPQVGLETQYF
TGTGCCAGCAGCCTCCCGCAGGTTGGTTTAGAGACCCAGTACTTC
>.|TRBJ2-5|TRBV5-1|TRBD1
CASSLLGTGDQETQYF
TGCGCCAGCAGCTTGTTGGGGACAGGGGATCAAGAGACCCAGTACTTC
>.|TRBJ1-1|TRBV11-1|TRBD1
CASSSAPGQGVSVTEAFF
TGTGCCAGCAGCTCAGCTCCGGGACAGGGGGTTTCGGTCACTGAAGCTTTCTTT
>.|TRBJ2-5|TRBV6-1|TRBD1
CASKAQSGGETQYF
TGTGCCTCCAAAGCCCAATCAGGGGGAGAGACCCAGTACTTC
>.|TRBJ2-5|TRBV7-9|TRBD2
CASSLVFSSGDEETQYF
TGTGCCAGCAGCTTAGTTTTTTCCAGCGGGGACGAAGAGACCCAGTACTTC
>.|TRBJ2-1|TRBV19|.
CASSSINEQFF
TGTGCCAGTAGTTCCATTAATGAGCAGTTCTTC
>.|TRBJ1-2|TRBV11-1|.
CASSSNPTGYDGYTF
TGTGCCAGCAGCTCCAATCCAACAGGATACGATGGCTACACCTTC
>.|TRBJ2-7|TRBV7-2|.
CASSARTTRGTYEQYF
TGTGCCAGCAGCGCCAGGACTACCAGGGGGACCTACGAGCAGTACTTC
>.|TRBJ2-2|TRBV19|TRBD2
CASSVGTTVISNTGELFF
TGTGCCAGTAGTGTCGGGACTACGGTTATATCGAACACCGGGGAGCTGTTTTTT
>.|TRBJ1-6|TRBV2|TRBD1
CASRDRTGNSPLHF
TGTGCCAGCAGGGACCGGACAGGAAATTCACCCCTCCACTTT
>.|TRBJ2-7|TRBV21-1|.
CASGPNRSYEQYF
TGTGCCAGCGGGCCGAACAGGAGCTACGAGCAGTACTTC
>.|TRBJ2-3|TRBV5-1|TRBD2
CASTLQLAGGPNTQYF
TGCGCCAGCACCTTACAACTAGCGGGAGGGCCGAATACGCAGTATTTT
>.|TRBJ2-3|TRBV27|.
CASSAGWRTDTQYF
TGTGCCAGCAGCGCAGGGTGGCGCACAGATACGCAGTATTTT
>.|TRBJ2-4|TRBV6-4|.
CASRGGGGIAKNIQYF
TGTGCCAGCAGAGGAGGAGGCGGGATAGCCAAAAACATTCAGTACTTC
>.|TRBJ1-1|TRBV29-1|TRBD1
CSVERTGGRDTEAFF
TGCAGCGTTGAACGGACAGGGGGCAGAGATACTGAAGCTTTCTTT
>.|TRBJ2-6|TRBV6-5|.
CASSAGPGANVLTF
TGTGCCAGCTCTGCGGGGCCTGGGGCCAACGTCCTGACTTTC
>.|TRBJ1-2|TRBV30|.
CASPRVWYGYTF
TGTGCCAGCCCCCGGGTTTGGTATGGCTACACCTTC
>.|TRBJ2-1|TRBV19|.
CASSIKRITYNEQFF
TGTGCCAGTAGTATTAAGCGGATAACCTACAATGAGCAGTTCTTC
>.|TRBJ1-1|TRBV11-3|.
CASSSGAWTEAFF
TGTGCCAGCAGCTCAGGGGCGTGGACTGAAGCTTTCTTT